The 28 T cell receptor beta chains presented below share a single source sample, sequenced in a study of T cell changes during pregnancy in multiple sclerosis. The data were produced by immunoSEQ multiplex PCR, yet TCRdb's version contains in-frame clones alone and is incomplete. The table records roughly 86,000 clones, roughly 92% of them present only once. Material: peripheral blood, obtained in the first trimester of pregnancy. Receptor source: a female donor with multiple sclerosis, enrolled in a pregnancy study.

The CDR3: CAIQTGTNEKLFF. The CDR3, as DNA: TGTGCCATCCAGACAGGGACTAATGAAAAACTGTTTTTT. The genes are TRBV28 and TRBJ1-4; 7 bases map to TRBD1. The CDR3 totals 13 residues. Trimming at V came to 10 bases and at J to 2 bases, leaving 4 bases not matched to a gene. Germline-derived CDR1 and CDR2 are MDHEN and SYDVKM. The full variable domain, completed using reference TRBV28 and TRBJ1-4, is DVKVTQSSRYLVKRTGEKVFLECVQDMDHENMFWYRQDPGLGLRLIYFSYDVKMKEKGDIPEGYSVSREKKERFSLILESASTNQTSMYLCAIQTGTNEKLFFGSGTQLSVL.

This clone showed up just once. V is TRBV6-1 and J is TRBJ1-3; D not resolved. Trimming shortened V by 4 bases and J by 1 base, and 8 bases separated the two germline ends. Germline CDR1 is MNHNS and CDR2 is SASEGT. CDR3 size: 14 residues. DNA of the CDR3: TGTGCCAGCAGTGCAGGAATTTCTGGAAACACCATATATTTT. Translation: CASSAGISGNTIYF.

The chain is built from TRBV5-4 and TRBJ1-2, with D possibly being TRBD1 (5 bases). V was clipped by 2 bases and J by 2 bases, with 13 bases between them. The V gene's germline CDR1 is SGHNT and CDR2 YYREEE (reference sequence). The CDR3 contains 15 residues. The CDR3 bases are TGTGCCAGCAGCTTAGAACAGGCGACAAACTATGGCTACACCTTC. Translation: CASSLEQATNYGYTF.

Only one count was recorded for this clone. The chain links TRBV7-8 to TRBJ2-3; 16 bases are shared with TRBD2. The J segment lost 8 bases and the V segment lost 0 bases, leaving 17 bases of the junction unmatched. This CDR3 has 21 residues. Germline values: CDR1 SGHVS, CDR2 FQNEAQ. CDR3 in amino acids: CASSLARRSRGTSGREGTQYF. DNA for the CDR3: TGTGCCAGCAGCTTAGCGCGGAGGAGTCGCGGGACTAGCGGGAGGGAGGGTACGCAGTATTTT.

The chain has TRBV28 and TRBJ2-7; TRBD2 agrees at 10 bases. CDR1 MDHEN and CDR2 SYDVKM come from the germline V gene. This CDR3 spans 16 amino acids. Losses at the gene ends were 5 bases for V and 6 bases for J; bases not matched to a gene: 13. CDR3 region: CASSTLLSGRAAEQYF. The CDR3 bases are TGTGCCAGCAGTACCCTACTGAGCGGGAGGGCCGCCGAGCAGTACTTC. Full variable domain (rest looked up from reference TRBV28 and TRBJ2-7): DVKVTQSSRYLVKRTGEKVFLECVQDMDHENMFWYRQDPGLGLRLIYFSYDVKMKEKGDIPEGYSVSREKKERFSLILESASTNQTSMYLCASSTLLSGRAAEQYFGPGTRLTVT.

The J gene is TRBJ2-7, the V gene TRBV5-1; 7 bases fit TRBD2. Germline V gene data show CDR1 as SGHRS and CDR2 as YFSETQ. V lost 0 bases and J lost 2; bases outside the gene matches: 8. The CDR3 runs to 16 residues. The CDR3 here is CASSLVSSGAAYEQYF. The CDR3 DNA sequence: TGCGCCAGCAGCTTGGTATCCAGCGGGGCAGCCTACGAGCAGTACTTC.

The V and J genes are TRBV5-6 and TRBJ2-3; D is perhaps TRBD1 (6 bases). The length of the CDR3 is 14 residues. The germline CDR1 and CDR2 sequences are SGHDT and YYEEEE. V lost 3 bases and J lost 0, with 8 bases in between. The CDR3 coding sequence is TGTGCCAGCAGCTCGGACAGTAGCACAGATACGCAGTATTTT. Its translation: CASSSDSSTDTQYF. The full variable domain, its missing parts supplied by reference TRBV5-6 and TRBJ2-3, is DAGVTQSPTHLIKTRGQQVTLRCSPKSGHDTVSWYQQALGQGPQFIFQYYEEEERQRGNFPDRFSGHQFPNYSSELNVNALLLGDSALYLCASSSDSSTDTQYFGPGTRLTVL.

The chain recombines TRBV6-6 with TRBJ1-4; unclear D gene. Trimming took 6 bases from V and 0 from J, leaving 11 bases between them. CDR3 length: 15 amino acids. From germline, CDR1 is MNHNY and CDR2 SVGAGI (reference sequence). CDR3 amino acids: CASSRPQATNEKLFF. CDR3 coding DNA: TGTGCCAGCAGCCGCCCCCAGGCAACTAATGAAAAACTGTTTTTT.

As for this clone: Compared with germline, one end of the junction differs, possibly owing to a read error. This rearrangement joins TRBV5-6 to TRBJ2-7, with 15 bases identical to TRBD2. CDR3 length: 13 amino acids. CDR1 is SGHDT, CDR2 YYEEEE, per germline. The CDR3 loop is CASSLGTSGRVNF. CDR3 bases: TGTGCCAGCAGCTTGGGGACTAGCGGGAGGGTTAACTTC.

The chain uses TRBV28 and TRBJ1-4; D is possibly TRBD1 (5 bases). Per germline, CDR1 MDHEN and CDR2 SYDVKM. The CDR3 extends over 13 amino acids. V lost 7 bases and J 7 bases, leaving 13 bases between the germline ends. CDR3 in amino acids: CASTGGVGEKLFF. For the CDR3, the DNA is TGTGCCAGCACCGGAGGGGTGGGTGAAAAACTGTTTTTT.

The rearrangement uses TRBV4-1 and TRBJ2-1; 7 bases agree with TRBD1. The CDR3 loop spans 18 amino acids. The germline gives CDR1 MGHRA, CDR2 YSYEKL. J gave up 1 base and V 0 bases, and 9 bases lay outside the gene matches. The CDR3 sequence: CASSQDSPTGRSYNEQFF. The CDR3, as DNA: TGCGCCAGCAGCCAAGATTCCCCGACAGGGAGATCCTACAATGAGCAGTTCTTC.

The V and J genes are TRBV6-5 and TRBJ1-5; 9 positions agree with TRBD1. This CDR3 is 15 amino acids long. Germline V gene lookup returns CDR1 MNHEY and CDR2 SVGAGI. With V trimmed by 4 bases and J by 4 bases, 5 bases remained unmatched. The CDR3 DNA follows: TGTGCCAGCAGTTCCCTCGGGACAGGGAATCAGCCCCAGCATTTT. Translation: CASSSLGTGNQPQHF.

This chain connects TRBV28 to TRBJ2-5, with TRBD1 matching 9 bases. Germline V gene data show CDR1 as MDHEN and CDR2 as SYDVKM. Trimming at V came to 6 bases and at J to 2 bases, leaving 7 bases not matched to a gene. The CDR3 is 15 residues long. The CDR3 DNA is TGTGCCAGCAGCGAAGACAGGGGGGGACAAGAGACCCAGTACTTC. This encodes CASSEDRGGQETQYF.

The rearrangement joins TRBV5-4 to TRBJ2-2, with D hard to call. The CDR3 length is 15 residues. The germline V gene encodes CDR1 SGHNT and CDR2 YYREEE (reference sequence). V lost 1 base to trimming and J lost 1 base, with 8 bases between them. The CDR3 sequence: CASSLSPGNTGELFF. Written as DNA, the CDR3 is TGTGCCAGCAGCTTGTCTCCAGGGAACACCGGGGAGCTGTTTTTT.

V is TRBV13 and J is TRBJ2-1, with 7 bases identical to TRBD2. This CDR3 spans 19 amino acids. In germline, CDR1 is PRHDT, CDR2 FYEKMQ (reference sequence). With V trimmed by 2 bases and J by 0 bases, 13 bases remained unmatched. CDR3 region: CASSLQILPGGGSYNEQFF. The CDR3 DNA sequence: TGTGCCAGCAGCTTACAAATCTTACCGGGCGGGGGCTCCTACAATGAGCAGTTCTTC.

This sequence joins TRBV6-4 and TRBJ2-1; 9 bases match TRBD2. V was clipped by 3 bases and J by 6 bases; unmatched bases: 6. The CDR3 totals 15 residues. Germline values: CDR1 MRHNA, CDR2 SNTAGT. CDR3 nucleotide sequence: TGTGCCAGCAGTGAGGGACTAGCCGGGGGCAATGAGCAGTTCTTC. Its protein is CASSEGLAGGNEQFF.

This sequence joins TRBV11-2 and TRBJ2-3; TRBD2 agrees at 14 bases. The germline gives CDR1 SGHAT, CDR2 FQNNGV. The CDR3 is 20 residues long. Trimming removed 0 bases from V and 1 base from J; junction bases left unmatched: 9. The CDR3: CASSLDVGTSGSWGTDTQYF. As DNA, the CDR3 is TGTGCCAGCAGCTTAGACGTAGGGACTAGCGGGAGTTGGGGCACAGATACGCAGTATTTT.

V gene TRBV5-6 combines with J gene TRBJ2-1; D perhaps matches TRBD2 (5 bases). Germline CDR1 SGHDT, CDR2 YYEEEE. The CDR3 is 14 residues long. With 0 bases removed from V and 2 bases from J, the gap between germline ends came to 6 bases. CDR3 sequence (DNA): TGTGCCAGCAGCTTGGAAGCGGCCTACAATGAGCAGTTCTTC. Its protein is CASSLEAAYNEQFF.

The table lists this clone with a count of one. This rearrangement joins TRBV5-5 to TRBJ2-7; 9 bases align to TRBD1. V shed 5 bases and J 3 bases; nucleotides not matched to a gene: 9. The CDR3 has 15 residues. CDR1 and CDR2 from the germline V gene are SGHKS and YYEKEE (reference sequence). CDR3 nucleotides: TGTGCCAGCAGTAGTGCCGGGACAGGGCTCTACGAGCAGTACTTC. The encoded protein is CASSSAGTGLYEQYF.

The gene calls are TRBV6-1 and TRBJ2-3, with no clear D. The V gene's germline CDR1 is MNHNS and CDR2 SASEGT. The V and J ends lost 6 bases and 1 base respectively, with 8 bases between them. CDR3 length equals 13 residues. DNA of the CDR3: TGTGCCAGCAGGAAGAGCGGCACAGATACGCAGTATTTT. As protein: CASRKSGTDTQYF.

This chain links TRBV9 with TRBJ2-7; D gene unclear. The V end was cut by 2 bases, the J end by 0 bases, with 9 bases between. The CDR3 is 14 residues long. Germline CDR1 and CDR2: SGDLS and YYNGEE. This CDR3 reads CASSVSANSYEQYF. The CDR3 DNA reads TGTGCCAGCAGCGTCAGCGCTAACTCCTACGAGCAGTACTTC.

This clone occurred a few times. This sequence joins TRBV6-1 and TRBJ1-3; D is unclear. This CDR3 contains 16 residues. Trimming took 0 bases from V and 0 from J, leaving 9 bases between them. In germline, CDR1 is MNHNS, CDR2 SASEGT. The DNA for the CDR3 is TGTGCCAGCAGTGAAGCGCCCGACAACTCTGGAAACACCATATATTTT. Its protein is CASSEAPDNSGNTIYF.

The chain couples TRBV2 to TRBJ1-1; possibly TRBD1 for D (6 bases). The ends were cut back, 4 bases at V and 0 bases at J, with 15 bases in the middle. This CDR3 contains 16 residues. Germline V CDR1 and CDR2: SNHLY, FYNNEI. CDR3 DNA: TGTGCCAGCAGTGCGGTGGACAGAGCCATGAACACTGAAGCTTTCTTT. Translation gives CASSAVDRAMNTEAFF.

The chain joins TRBV7-6 to TRBJ1-1, with no clear D. V lost 1 base, J lost 0 bases, and 6 bases lay in between. The CDR3 is 14 amino acids. CDR1 is SGHVS and CDR2 is FNYEAQ in the germline V gene. In nucleotides, the CDR3 is TGTGCCAGCAGCTTAGGACAAGTGAACACTGAAGCTTTCTTT. This translates into CASSLGQVNTEAFF. The full variable domain, completed using reference TRBV7-6 and TRBJ1-1, is GAGVSQSPRYKVTKRGQDVALRCDPISGHVSLYWYRQALGQGPEFLTYFNYEAQQDKSGLPNDRFSAERPEGSISTLTIQRTEQRDSAMYRCASSLGQVNTEAFFGQGTRLTVV.

This clone was seen only once. This sequence joins TRBV27 and TRBJ2-3; TRBD1 aligns across 8 bases. CDR3 length: 14 amino acids. From germline, CDR1 is MNHEY and CDR2 SMNVEV (reference sequence). V shed 4 bases and J 3 bases; nucleotides not matched to a gene: 3. The CDR3 DNA reads as TGTGCCAGCAGTTACAGGGGGTTGACAGATACGCAGTATTTT. It encodes CASSYRGLTDTQYF.

This chain links TRBV7-9 with TRBJ2-3; 12 positions match TRBD2. Per the germline V gene, CDR1 is SEHNR and CDR2 is FQNEAQ (reference sequence). The CDR3 is made up of 16 amino acids. J gave up 2 bases and V 5 bases, and 5 bases lay outside the gene matches. The CDR3 DNA sequence: TGTGCCAGCAGCGAACTAGCGGGAGGATACACAGATACGCAGTATTTT. Its translation is CASSELAGGYTDTQYF.

The CDR3 loop reads CASSQGTDYEQYF. The CDR3 DNA is TGTGCCAGCAGCCAGGGGACTGACTACGAGCAGTACTTC. This chain links TRBV14 with TRBJ2-7; a possible D gene is TRBD2 (6 bases). Trimming pared 3 bases from V and 3 bases from J, leaving 9 bases between. This CDR3 has 13 amino acids. The germline V gene has CDR1 SGHDN and CDR2 FVKESK.

The chain uses TRBV6-5 and TRBJ2-3, with 8 bases lining up with TRBD2. Germline V gene data show CDR1 as MNHEY and CDR2 as SVGAGI. The J segment lost 6 bases and the V segment lost 3 bases, leaving 5 bases of the junction unmatched. The CDR3 runs to 14 residues. The CDR3 sequence is CASSYGGRRDTQYF. DNA of the CDR3: TGTGCCAGCAGTTATGGCGGGAGGAGGGATACGCAGTATTTT.